Sequencing of this TCR beta chain was carried out in a study of blood T cell repertoires in COVID-19. Study-wide background: Sample material is recorded as cDNA or gDNA derived from T cells, B-cell-depleted T cells, or PBMCs.

Data came from immunoSEQ multiplex PCR; TCRdb stores just in-frame clones and leaves some out. The table records about 200,000 clones, about 89% of them present only once. CDR3 size: 12 residues. Germline V gene data show CDR1 as GTSNPN and CDR2 as SVGIG (reference sequence). V lost 2 bases and J 9 bases, leaving 13 bases between the germline ends. Specimen: PBMCs or T cells enriched from blood (not recorded which). The sequence was collected from a woman aged 18-35 years who had recovered from COVID-19. The V call is TRBV30, the J call TRBJ1-2; D might be TRBD1 (6 bases). CDR3 amino acids: CAWSRSRGSYTF. The CDR3 nucleotides read TGTGCCTGGAGTCGAAGCAGGGGAAGCTACACCTTC.